The clone carrying this T cell receptor (beta chain) appeared a single time. Noted time point: new active TB diagnosis, blood taken before or within 7 days of starting treatment. This specimen comes from a study of T cells in tuberculosis. Data came from immunoSEQ multiplex PCR; TCRdb stores just in-frame clones and leaves some out. This sample yields 35,000 to 45,000 clones, of which approximately 93% are seen a single time; around 4.7% belongs to the top ten. This receptor was obtained from an adult with tuberculosis. The source material was PBMCs, sampled at tuberculosis diagnosis.

CDR3 sequence (DNA): TGCGCCAGCAGCTTGTATGGACAGAGGACGAACTATGGCTACACCTTC. This encodes CASSLYGQRTNYGYTF. V usage is TRBV5-1 and J usage is TRBJ1-2; D may be TRBD1 (6 bases). The CDR3 is 16 residues long. V lost 1 base and J lost 2, with 15 bases in between. Germline V gives CDR1 SGHRS, CDR2 YFSETQ.